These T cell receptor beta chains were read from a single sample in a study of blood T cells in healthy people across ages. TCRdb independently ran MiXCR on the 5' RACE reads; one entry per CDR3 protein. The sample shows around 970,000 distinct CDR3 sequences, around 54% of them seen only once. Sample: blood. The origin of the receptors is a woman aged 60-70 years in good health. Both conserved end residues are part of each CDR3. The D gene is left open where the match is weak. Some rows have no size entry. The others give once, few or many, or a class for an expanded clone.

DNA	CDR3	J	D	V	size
TGTGCCAGCAGCTCCGACAGGGGAATTTCCTACGAGCAGTACTTC	CASSSDRGISYEQYF	TRBJ2-7	TRBD1	TRBV7-2	NA
TGTGCCAGCAGCTTAAGCCAGGCGGGAGATACGCAGTATTTT	CASSLSQAGDTQYF	TRBJ2-3	NA	TRBV7-9	few
TGTGCCAGCAGCCAAGATCTGGGGACAGGGGTCACTGAAGCTTTCTTT	CASSQDLGTGVTEAFF	TRBJ1-1	TRBD1	TRBV14	NA
TGTGCCAGCAGGGGTAGCGGGGGCGTTGAGCAGTACTTC	CASRGSGGVEQYF	TRBJ2-7	TRBD2	TRBV2	few
TGTGCCAGCAGCACCGAGTCTAGCGGGGGGTACTTC	CASSTESSGGYF	TRBJ2-5	TRBD2	TRBV5-8	NA
TGTGCCAGCAGTTACCGAACGGGTGAAAAACTGTTTTTT	CASSYRTGEKLFF	TRBJ1-4	NA	TRBV6-5	NA
TGTGCCAGCAGCCCGGACAGGGAGGGAACCGGGGAGCTGTTTTTT	CASSPDREGTGELFF	TRBJ2-2	NA	TRBV11-3	once
TGTGCCAGCAGCTTGCTTAAGGGAACGCCCGGCTACACCTTC	CASSLLKGTPGYTF	TRBJ1-2	NA	TRBV5-5	few
TGTGCCAGCAGTTACCCCAGGGGGCTCCACTACGAGCAGTACTTC	CASSYPRGLHYEQYF	TRBJ2-7	TRBD1	TRBV6-5	NA
TGTGCCAGCAGTCTTTTTGTCCCGGACAGGGATGGCTACACCTTC	CASSLFVPDRDGYTF	TRBJ1-2	TRBD1	TRBV28	NA
TGCAGTGCTACCCCCCGCCCAATCTCCTTCACAGGACCCCCGATTCAAGAGACCCAGTACTTC	CSATPRPISFTGPPIQETQYF	TRBJ2-5	NA	TRBV20-1	NA
TGCAGCGGCGGGGAACCCAATGAAAAACTGTTTTTT	CSGGEPNEKLFF	TRBJ1-4	NA	TRBV29-1	NA
TGCAGCGCCGCTCGGGAAAATACCTACAATGAGCAGTACTTC	CSAARENTYNEQYF	TRBJ2-7	NA	TRBV29-1	NA
TGTGCCATCACGACAGGGTGGGTGAACACTGAAGCTTTCTTT	CAITTGWVNTEAFF	TRBJ1-1	TRBD1	TRBV28	NA
TGCGCCAGCAGCCCTGACGGTACAATCTATGGCTACACCTTC	CASSPDGTIYGYTF	TRBJ1-2	NA	TRBV5-1	NA
TGCAGTGCTAGATCCGCGGAGTGTGGGAGCTCCTACGAGCAGTACTTC	CSARSAECGSSYEQYF	TRBJ2-7	NA	TRBV20-1	once
TGTGCCAGCAGCCAGGGAGGGGGCTTTACCGATTCACCCCTCCACTTT	CASSQGGGFTDSPLHF	TRBJ1-6	TRBD1	TRBV4-2	NA
TGCAGTGCTAGAGAACAGAGGGTAGCGGACTCCTACAATGAGCGGTTCTTC	CSAREQRVADSYNERFF	TRBJ2-1	NA	TRBV20-1	NA
TGTGCCAGCTATTCTTTGGTGATCCTTATTAACAATGAGCAGTTCTTC	CASYSLVILINNEQFF	TRBJ2-1	NA	TRBV21-1	few
TGTGCCAGAAGAGAAGGCGGGGGACAGATCACCGGGGAGCTGTTTTTT	CARREGGGQITGELFF	TRBJ2-2	NA	TRBV25-1	few
TGTGCCAGCAGCCTGAGACAGGGGGCTAGGACAGATACGCAGTATTTT	CASSLRQGARTDTQYF	TRBJ2-3	TRBD1	TRBV7-8	NA
TGCGCCAGCAGCTCGGGACAGGGAGGGGGAGAGACCCAGTACTTC	CASSSGQGGGETQYF	TRBJ2-5	TRBD1	TRBV5-1	NA